The rows below give T cell receptor beta chains drawn from one sample of a study of T cells in Graves' hyperthyroidism and ophthalmopathy. MiXCR was run by TCRdb on the multiplex PCR reads, yielding one entry per CDR3 protein. The data show more than 550,000 distinct CDR3 sequences, 45% seen once. Sequencing was done on a sample of peripheral blood or thyroid tissue (not recorded which). The receptors were gathered from an adult man with Graves' disease, either hyperthyroidism or ophthalmopathy (not recorded which). Both conserved end residues are part of each CDR3. A D gene is named only where the DNA matches it firmly. Rows may omit the clone size; those that give it use once, few, many or a size class.

>once|TRBV25-1|TRBJ1-2|.
CASSPRGPGNYGYTF
TGTGCCAGCAGCCCACGGGGTCCGGGGAACTATGGCTACACCTTC
>.|TRBV7-2|TRBJ2-2|TRBD2
CASSLNGAGRDTGELFF
TGTGCCAGCAGCTTAAATGGGGCAGGGAGGGACACCGGGGAGCTGTTTTTT
>few|TRBV10-3|TRBJ1-5|.
CASKDSNQPQHF
TGTGCCAGTAAGGACAGCAATCAGCCCCAGCATTTT
>.|TRBV5-1|TRBJ2-7|TRBD1
CASSLRTGNEQYF
TGCGCCAGCAGCTTGCGGACAGGGAACGAGCAGTACTTC
>many|TRBV7-9|TRBJ2-7|TRBD1
CASSGAGTGAYEQYF
TGTGCCAGCAGCGGAGCCGGGACAGGCGCCTACGAGCAGTACTTC
>.|TRBV7-2|TRBJ2-7|.
CASSRVGPSYEQYF
TGTGCCAGCAGCCGAGTCGGGCCCTCCTACGAGCAGTACTTC
>many|TRBV2|TRBJ2-5|TRBD2
CASSPLAGGQETQYF
TGTGCCAGCAGTCCGTTAGCGGGGGGGCAAGAGACCCAGTACTTC
>few|TRBV7-2|TRBJ1-5|.
CASSLVGWDVRGNQPQHF
TGTGCCAGCAGCTTAGTTGGGTGGGACGTTAGGGGGAATCAGCCCCAGCATTTT
>many|TRBV2|TRBJ2-5|.
CASSEGYQETQYF
TGTGCCAGCAGTGAAGGCTACCAAGAGACCCAGTACTTC
>.|TRBV20-1|TRBJ2-7|.
CSARDRLDGSYEQYF
TGCAGTGCTAGAGATAGGCTAGACGGGTCCTACGAGCAGTACTTC
>many|TRBV5-1|TRBJ1-2|.
CASSLHSPGDYGYTF
TGCGCCAGCAGCTTACACTCGCCGGGTGACTATGGCTACACCTTC
>many|TRBV2|TRBJ1-2|.
CASSVTLYGYTF
TGTGCCAGCAGTGTGACGTTATATGGCTACACCTTC
>.|TRBV5-6|TRBJ2-6|TRBD1
CATKQGSRANVLTF
TGTGCCACTAAACAGGGGTCTAGGGCCAACGTCCTGACTTTC
>.|TRBV29-1|TRBJ1-1|TRBD1
CSAVTGSSAFF
TGCAGCGCCGTGACAGGGTCCTCGGCTTTCTTT
>.|TRBV7-9|TRBJ1-2|.
CASSQGDDYTF
TGCGCCAGCAGCCAAGGGGATGACTACACCTTC
>.|TRBV29-1|TRBJ1-1|TRBD1
CSAKPGTGNTEAFF
TGCAGCGCTAAGCCAGGGACAGGAAACACTGAAGCTTTCTTT
>many|TRBV20-1|TRBJ1-1|.
CSARGMRAEAFF
TGCAGTGCTAGGGGGATGAGGGCTGAAGCTTTCTTT
>few|TRBV2|TRBJ2-7|TRBD1
CASSEHLGQGFREQYF
TGTGCCAGCAGTGAACATCTGGGACAGGGGTTCCGCGAGCAGTACTTC
>.|TRBV5-1|TRBJ1-1|.
CASSLAGARDTEAFF
TGCGCCAGCAGCTTGGCGGGGGCGCGGGACACTGAAGCTTTCTTT
>.|TRBV20-1|TRBJ1-1|.
CSASQTGPYTEAFF
TGCAGTGCTAGCCAAACAGGGCCGTACACTGAAGCTTTCTTT
>.|TRBV7-2|TRBJ2-2|.
CASSSAGSGTGELFF
TGTGCCAGCAGCTCCGCTGGGAGTGGAACCGGGGAGCTGTTTTTT
>.|TRBV7-2|TRBJ2-2|.
CASSLNIYTGELFF
TGTGCCAGCAGCTTAAACATCTACACCGGGGAGCTGTTTTTT
>.|TRBV6-5|TRBJ1-1|.
CASSDPGSTEAFF
TGTGCCAGCAGTGACCCGGGCAGCACTGAAGCTTTCTTT
>few|TRBV7-8|TRBJ1-6|TRBD1
CASSHTWTGAETLHF
TGTGCCAGCAGTCATACGTGGACAGGGGCCGAGACCCTCCACTTT
>many|TRBV19|TRBJ1-5|TRBD1
CASSMTGTGNQPQHF
TGTGCCAGTAGTATGACAGGGACCGGAAATCAGCCCCAGCATTTT
>many|TRBV9|TRBJ1-1|.
CASSVGPGRNTEAFF
TGTGCCAGCAGCGTAGGTCCAGGGCGGAACACTGAAGCTTTCTTT
>many|TRBV2|TRBJ1-6|.
CASSEESGVSPLHF
TGTGCCAGCAGTGAGGAGTCAGGGGTTTCACCCCTCCACTTT
>.|TRBV20-1|TRBJ2-2|TRBD1
CSARDGTVRGELFF
TGCAGTGCTAGAGATGGGACAGTCCGCGGGGAGCTGTTTTTT
>.|TRBV13|TRBJ2-5|.
CATPPTLNF
TGTGCCACCCCCCCCACCCTGAACTTC
>.|TRBV24-1|TRBJ1-2|.
CAPGNRDNYGYTF
TGTGCCCCCGGGAACCGGGACAACTATGGCTACACCTTC
>many|TRBV2|TRBJ2-7|.
CASIIRPYEQYF
TGTGCCAGCATAATACGGCCCTACGAGCAGTACTTC
>few|TRBV12-3/TRBV12-4|TRBJ1-3|.
CASSLPGRSGNTIYF
TGTGCCAGCAGTCTACCGGGGCGCTCTGGAAACACCATATATTTT
>many|TRBV29-1|TRBJ1-5|.
CSVATGYNQPQHF
TGCAGCGTCGCAACCGGATACAATCAGCCCCAGCATTTT
>.|TRBV20-1|TRBJ1-5|.
CSANPQGALRNQPQHF
TGCAGTGCTAACCCCCAGGGTGCGTTGCGCAATCAGCCCCAGCATTTT
>.|TRBV29-1|TRBJ1-1|TRBD1
CSVGTGTGRSAEAFF
TGCAGCGTCGGAACCGGGACAGGGAGGAGTGCTGAAGCTTTCTTT
>.|TRBV10-3|TRBJ2-7|TRBD2
CAISEGLAGNEQYF
TGTGCCATCAGTGAGGGACTAGCTGGAAACGAGCAGTACTTC
>.|TRBV9|TRBJ2-2|.
CASSAGVTGELFF
TGTGCCAGCAGCGCCGGGGTCACCGGGGAGCTGTTTTTT
>few|TRBV19|TRBJ1-2|.
CASTLYGGEERGYGYTF
TGTGCCAGTACCCTATATGGAGGGGAGGAACGAGGCTATGGCTACACCTTC
>.|TRBV7-2|TRBJ1-4|.
CASSQRTSNEKLFF
TGTGCCAGCAGCCAACGGACCTCTAATGAAAAACTGTTTTTT
>many|TRBV25-1|TRBJ1-2|.
CASSGGFSESYTF
TGTGCCAGCAGTGGCGGTTTCTCGGAGTCTTACACCTTC
>.|TRBV20-1|TRBJ1-6|.
CSASIQNNSPLHF
TGCAGTGCTAGCATCCAGAATAATTCACCCCTCCACTTT
>many|TRBV7-9|TRBJ1-5|.
CASSLGGVNQPQHF
TGTGCCAGCAGCTTAGGCGGGGTTAATCAGCCCCAGCATTTT
>.|TRBV29-1|TRBJ1-1|TRBD1
CSLGPDRGIVTEAFF
TGCAGCTTAGGACCGGACAGGGGGATTGTCACTGAAGCTTTCTTT
>.|TRBV10-2|TRBJ1-5|TRBD1
CASKGVGTGHQPQHF
TGTGCCAGTAAGGGAGTCGGGACAGGGCATCAGCCCCAGCATTTT
>few|TRBV7-9|TRBJ1-4|.
CASSLVRAAGNEKLFF
TGTGCCAGCAGCTTAGTTAGGGCAGCCGGGAATGAAAAACTGTTTTTT
>.|TRBV24-1|TRBJ1-5|.
CATSDFRQPQHF
TGTGCCACCAGTGACTTTAGGCAGCCCCAGCATTTT
>.|TRBV6-5|TRBJ1-4|.
CAITPSGATNEKLFF
TGTGCCATCACCCCCTCAGGGGCAACTAATGAAAAACTGTTTTTT
>.|TRBV20-1|TRBJ1-5|.
CSAMGQINQPQHF
TGCAGTGCTATGGGACAAATCAATCAGCCCCAGCATTTT
>many|TRBV7-8|TRBJ1-2|.
CASSLAVYGYTF
TGTGCCAGCAGCTTAGCGGTCTATGGCTACACCTTC
>.|TRBV24-1|TRBJ1-2|.
CAIGHRNYGYTF
TGTGCCATCGGACATAGAAACTATGGCTACACCTTC